This T cell receptor (beta chain) was identified in a study of spatial heterogeneity in lung cancer. Study in general: Detected sequences consistently included more beta-chain ones than alpha-chain ones. Unique TCR and UMI combinations averaged more than ten appearances each in raw reads.

This clonotype was seen ten or more times. The germline V gene has CDR1 MGHRA and CDR2 YSYEKL. Trimming pared 1 base from V and 4 bases from J, leaving 15 bases between. This CDR3 is 16 amino acids long. TCRdb fed the 5' RACE reads into MiXCR, producing one record per CDR3 protein. The sample shows some 40,000 distinct CDR3 sequences, around 5.2% of them seen only once. Time point: sample taken at primary tumor resection. The sequenced material consisted of unsorted whole RNA from tumor, nontumor lung or frozen PBMC. The chain joins TRBV4-1 to TRBJ2-3; D is unresolved. The source material was PBMCs, sampled at surgery. This TCR came from a female donor with early-stage non-small cell lung cancer. For the CDR3, the DNA is TGCGCCAGCAGCCAAGCTCGCGTCGGGTTATCAGATACGCAGTATTTT. This codes for CASSQARVGLSDTQYF.